The T cell receptor (beta chain) under discussion was sequenced for a study of blood T cells in healthy people across ages. This CDR3 comprises 14 residues. The ends lost 3 bases at V and 4 bases at J; junction bases unmatched: 3. CDR1 and CDR2 from the germline V gene are SGDLS and YYNGEE. Study observations and caveats: Age brought a roughly linear fall in TCR beta diversity measured per million T cells.

A second 7 to 11 cycle PCR used barcoded and J-beta primers. A single record per CDR3 protein comes from TCRdb applying MiXCR to the 5' RACE reads. The data contain hundreds of thousands of distinct CDR3 sequences, over 45% of them singletons. A note on this clonotype: What it binds is unknown.

The source material was blood. The genes are TRBV9 and TRBJ2-2; the match to TRBD1 covers 7 bases. The source is a woman aged 60-75 years in good health. This CDR3 is CASSEGQLTGELFF. In nucleotides, the CDR3 is TGTGCCAGCAGCGAGGGACAGCTCACCGGGGAGCTGTTTTTT.